This T cell receptor beta chain was observed in a study of cytomegalovirus exposure and HLA in healthy donors. Amplification used 60 Vbeta primers and 13 Jbeta primers. TCRdb's copy holds only in-frame clones and misses some; the assay was immunoSEQ multiplex PCR. The table has 150,000 or so clones, around 78% seen once; the top ten hold about 1.6%. The CDR3 is made up of 14 amino acids. Deletions cut 5 bases from V and 5 bases from J, with 16 bases between. Germline V gene lookup returns CDR1 MNHEY and CDR2 SMNVEV (reference sequence). J is TRBJ2-7 and V is TRBV27; TRBD1 is a possible D gene (6 bases). The sequence came from a man aged 35 to 55 in good health and CMV-seronegative. Sequenced input: PBMCs. The CDR3: CASSQRQAADEQYF. The CDR3, as DNA: TGTGCCAGCAGTCAAAGACAGGCAGCGGACGAGCAGTACTTC.